A single T cell receptor (beta chain) is shown here with its context. The antigen remains unidentified. Additional DNA sequences in this sample encode the identical CDR3. Produced via immunoSEQ multiplex PCR; TCRdb's table is partial and in-frame only. The table lists about 160,000 clones, about 93% of them singletons. These data are taken from a study of T cell responses to AZD1222 COVID-19 vaccine. General study findings and limits: No repertoire was sampled before or during the peak T cell response, only after it. White British donors predominated, females outnumbered males, and clonal diversity was possibly underestimated.

V gave up 5 bases and J gave up 1 base, with 5 bases separating them. The CDR3 is 13 amino acids. Germline V lookup: CDR1 LNHDA, CDR2 SQIVND (reference sequence). The receptor's source is an adult in good health. Sequencing was performed on peripheral blood, taken on day 0 of AZD1222 vaccination. The J gene is TRBJ1-4, the V gene TRBV19; D unclear. The CDR3 DNA reads TGTGCCAGTAGTTGGGGAACTAATGAAAAACTGTTTTTT. This translates into CASSWGTNEKLFF.